Presented here are 10 T cell receptor beta chains from one specimen sequenced in a study of response to subunit inactivated influenza vaccine. MiXCR was run by TCRdb on the RT-PCR reads, yielding one entry per CDR3 protein. The table includes hundreds of thousands of distinct CDR3 sequences, 18% detected once. This specimen consisted of PBMCs from blood, obtained roughly 5 days after vaccination. These receptors originate from a man aged 50-59 years who received an inactivated influenza vaccine.

This clonotype was seen a handful of times. The V gene is TRBV20-1, the J gene TRBJ2-5; no definite D call. V was pared by 0 bases and J by 1 base, with 12 bases between. The CDR3 spans 15 residues. Germline V gene lookup returns CDR1 DFQATT and CDR2 SNEGSKA (reference sequence). CDR3 amino acids: CSARESGYTQETQYF. DNA for the CDR3: TGCAGTGCTAGAGAGTCAGGATACACCCAAGAGACCCAGTACTTC.

The V gene is TRBV20-1, the J gene TRBJ2-2; no firm D call. CDR1 is DFQATT and CDR2 is SNEGSKA in the germline V gene (reference sequence). The CDR3 runs 13 residues. With 0 bases removed from V and 2 bases from J, the gap between germline ends came to 4 bases. The CDR3 nucleotides are TGCAGTGCTAGAGAAATAAACACCGGGGAGCTGTTTTTT. Translated: CSAREINTGELFF.

This clonotype showed up just a few times. This chain joins TRBV5-6 and TRBJ2-3; D might be TRBD1 (5 bases). This CDR3 has 17 residues. CDR1 is SGHDT and CDR2 is YYEEEE in the germline V gene. Trimming stripped 4 bases from V and 2 bases from J, with 20 bases between. CDR3 sequence (DNA): TGTGCCAGCAGCGCCCCAGTTTGGGGCGGAGACACAGATACGCAGTATTTT. It encodes CASSAPVWGGDTDTQYF. The entire variable domain, with the rest obtained from reference TRBV5-6 and TRBJ2-3, is as follows: DAGVTQSPTHLIKTRGQQVTLRCSPKSGHDTVSWYQQALGQGPQFIFQYYEEEERQRGNFPDRFSGHQFPNYSSELNVNALLLGDSALYLCASSAPVWGGDTDTQYFGPGTRLTVL.

The table lists this clonotype with many counts. V is TRBV4-3 and J is TRBJ1-4; 8 nucleotides align to TRBD1. The CDR3 totals 17 residues. The V gene's germline CDR1 is LGHNA and CDR2 YSLEER. Germline trimming cut 3 bases from V and 2 bases from J; bases unmatched to any gene: 8. CDR3 DNA: TGCGCCAGCAGCCATCCTAAGGACAGGGCCACTAATGAAAAACTGTTTTTT. This translates into CASSHPKDRATNEKLFF.

This clonotype has only a few counts. V usage is TRBV5-1 and J usage is TRBJ2-1; D is unresolved. This CDR3 is 15 amino acids long. CDR1 SGHRS and CDR2 YFSETQ come from the germline V gene. V gave up 5 bases and J gave up 7 bases, with 19 bases separating them. Written as DNA, the CDR3 is TGCGCCAGCAGGTCATCCCCCACCGTGGGAAATGAGCAGTTCTTC. It yields the protein CASRSSPTVGNEQFF. The variable domain in full, with the rest retrieved from reference TRBV5-1 and TRBJ2-1, is KAGVTQTPRYLIKTRGQQVTLSCSPISGHRSVSWYQQTPGQGLQFLFEYFSETQRNKGNFPGRFSGRQFSNSRSEMNVSTLELGDSALYLCASRSSPTVGNEQFFGPGTRLTVL.

V gene TRBV3-1 combines with J gene TRBJ1-2; D uncertain. The CDR3 loop spans 15 amino acids. V was shortened by 11 bases and J by 4 bases, with 23 bases between the two germline ends. In germline, CDR1 is LGHDT, CDR2 YNNKEL (reference sequence). In nucleotides, the CDR3 is TGTGCCTCCTGCCAAGATGGTATACAGCCCTATGGCTACACCTTC. It is translated as CASCQDGIQPYGYTF.

The chain employs TRBV5-6 and TRBJ2-4; 9 nucleotides agree with TRBD1. V lost 4 bases to trimming and J lost 8 bases; unmatched junction nucleotides: 13. CDR3 size: 16 residues. Germline values: CDR1 SGHDT, CDR2 YYEEEE. CDR3 protein: CASSPRRTGELDIQYF. In nucleotides, the CDR3 is TGTGCCAGCAGCCCGAGAAGGACAGGGGAACTTGACATTCAGTACTTC.

This clonotype was detected ten times or more. This chain joins TRBV7-2 and TRBJ2-7; 10 nucleotides line up with TRBD2. Germline CDR1 SGHTA, CDR2 FQGNSA. The CDR3 covers 16 residues. V was pared by 2 bases and J by 3 bases, with 7 bases of the junction left unmatched. The CDR3 sequence is CASSLNPASGGYEQYF. The DNA for the CDR3 is TGTGCCAGCAGCTTAAATCCAGCTAGCGGGGGCTACGAGCAGTACTTC.

The chain is built from TRBV10-3 and TRBJ2-1, with a tentative D call TRBD1 (5 bases). Germline CDR1 is ENHRY and CDR2 is SYGVKD. This CDR3 comprises 14 residues. The V end was cut by 4 bases, the J end by 4 bases, with 11 bases between. The CDR3 region is CAISGGQNYNEQFF. The DNA of the CDR3 is TGTGCCATCAGTGGAGGACAAAATTACAATGAGCAGTTCTTC.

The rearrangement links TRBV4-1 to TRBJ2-1; D may be TRBD1 (6 bases). This CDR3 has 17 amino acids. The ends were cut back, 3 bases at V and 0 bases at J, with 15 bases in the middle. Germline CDR1 and CDR2: MGHRA and YSYEKL. CDR3 DNA: TGCGCCAGCAGCCAGACGAGAACAGGGTTCTCCTACAATGAGCAGTTCTTC. It codes for CASSQTRTGFSYNEQFF.